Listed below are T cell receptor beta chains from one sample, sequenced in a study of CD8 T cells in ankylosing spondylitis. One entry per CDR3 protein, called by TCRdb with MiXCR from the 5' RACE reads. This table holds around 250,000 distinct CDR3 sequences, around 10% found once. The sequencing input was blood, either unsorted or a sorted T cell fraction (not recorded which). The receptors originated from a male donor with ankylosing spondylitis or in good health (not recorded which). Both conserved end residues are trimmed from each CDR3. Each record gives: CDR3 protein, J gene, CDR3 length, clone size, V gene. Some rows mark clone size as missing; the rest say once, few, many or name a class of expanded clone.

ASSLNMDQPQH TRBJ1-5 11 many TRBV7-8
ASVEGTDTQY TRBJ2-3 10 many TRBV11-2
ASAAGANTEAF TRBJ1-1 11 NA TRBV7-9
ASSPTSGNYNEQF TRBJ2-1 13 many TRBV27
ASSPQTSGKIRQETQY TRBJ2-5 16 few TRBV21-1
ASSLDSPRNTIY TRBJ1-3 12 many TRBV5-1
SAKTSPGSNEQF TRBJ2-1 12 NA TRBV20-1
ASRATGVYEQY TRBJ2-7 11 many TRBV12-3/TRBV12-4
ATSTGDFYEQY TRBJ2-7 11 many TRBV15
SASSGRAYEQY TRBJ2-7 11 many TRBV20-1
SVKRQGSSYEQY TRBJ2-7 12 many TRBV29-1
SAREMGESYEQY TRBJ2-7 12 many TRBV20-1
ASSFRASGNTGELF TRBJ2-2 14 few TRBV28
TSSQGMAGANEKLF TRBJ1-4 14 NA TRBV3-1
ASSLYNEQF TRBJ2-1 9 many TRBV5-1
ASSPPDRERLDEQF TRBJ2-1 14 few TRBV27
ASSVREAVAAF TRBJ1-1 11 NA TRBV6-1
ASFVTGELF TRBJ2-2 9 many TRBV12-3/TRBV12-4
ASSNRDIQF TRBJ2-1 9 many TRBV6-5
SARVIAGNYEQY TRBJ2-7 12 many TRBV20-1
ATRGIGEQY TRBJ2-7 9 NA TRBV12-3/TRBV12-4
ASTNPNAGRGFDEQF TRBJ2-1 15 NA TRBV12-3/TRBV12-4
ASSLLVSHEQF TRBJ2-1 11 many TRBV5-1
ASSSTLAGDLRLEGTQY TRBJ2-3 17 many TRBV6-9
AISAVGSYEQY TRBJ2-7 11 many TRBV10-3
SARDRAAGELF TRBJ2-2 11 NA TRBV20-1
ASSNERQSGRQPQH TRBJ1-5 14 many TRBV27
ASSSGTEAF TRBJ1-1 9 few TRBV7-3
ASSLEGAANQPQH TRBJ1-5 13 NA TRBV4-1
AISARGRALGDEQF TRBJ2-1 14 many TRBV10-3
ASSQPLAGGYNEQF TRBJ2-1 14 many TRBV3-1
SVEGTTNEKLF TRBJ1-4 11 NA TRBV29-1
ASSFPGAIHNTGELF TRBJ2-2 15 many TRBV5-1
ASSPGLAGGFSPTDTQY TRBJ2-3 17 few TRBV3-1
ASSPQGQPIYGYT TRBJ1-2 13 many TRBV12-3/TRBV12-4
SARGTSGRPFQETQY TRBJ2-5 15 many TRBV20-1
ATELGTEAF TRBJ1-1 9 many TRBV10-3
ASSTGRNTEAF TRBJ1-1 11 many TRBV7-6
SARERAPYEQY TRBJ2-7 11 many TRBV20-1
ASIESYNEQF TRBJ2-1 10 few TRBV6-1
ASSLLNLYEQY TRBJ2-7 11 many TRBV28
ASSRTLNTEAF TRBJ1-1 11 many TRBV6-1
ASSLEPGLAAYEQY TRBJ2-7 14 few TRBV7-9
SARELAGETGELF TRBJ2-2 13 NA TRBV20-1
ASSGGLNRAGEQF TRBJ2-1 13 NA TRBV9
SARDLLQANYGYT TRBJ1-2 13 many TRBV20-1
ASSLGRVLRTDTQY TRBJ2-3 14 many TRBV5-6
ASAPGHRTDTQY TRBJ2-3 12 many TRBV9
ASTTGINEQF TRBJ2-1 10 few TRBV27
ATSDNIGRSEGSYNEQF TRBJ2-1 17 many TRBV24-1
ASSDSGLDTGELF TRBJ2-2 13 many TRBV6-4
ASSDPRGQQY TRBJ2-7 10 many TRBV7-6
SAPTDNYGYT TRBJ1-2 10 few TRBV20-1
ASSRQGIYPQETQY TRBJ2-5 14 many TRBV7-9
ASSQDRVRDNQPQH TRBJ1-5 14 few TRBV4-1
ASSEVGDAKNIQY TRBJ2-4 13 few TRBV25-1